This T cell receptor beta chain was captured in a study of T-cell memory formation after mild COVID-19. About the research overall: Each donor largely had its own TCR clusters.

CDR3 length equals 17 residues. V lost 1 base, J lost 5 bases, and 9 bases stayed unmatched. The germline V gene encodes CDR1 SQVTM and CDR2 ANQGSEA. Findings of the study overall: Mostly located in CM and EM were contracting CD4+ clones, with contracting CD8+ clones located in EMRA. The appearance of some responding clones in pre-infection memory suggested that cross-reactive memory joined.

As regards this clonotype: Its specificity is unknown.

After 5'RACE with constant-segment primers, TCR alpha and TCR beta cDNA libraries carrying sample barcodes and UMIs were obtained. One entry per CDR3 protein results from TCRdb running MiXCR on the 5' RACE reads. The sample comprises about 140,000 distinct CDR3 sequences, roughly 15% of which are singletons, and approximately 14% rests with the top ten. This TCR was sampled from an adult woman who had mild COVID-19 (a few samples of this study predate the infection). Cell type and time point are not known. The source material was PBMCs or a T cell subset sorted from them (not recorded which). The rearrangement joins TRBV29-1 to TRBJ2-1; 12 bases are a match to TRBD2. CDR3 amino acids: CSVEGLAGGLWNNEQFF. The CDR3 DNA sequence: TGCAGCGTTGAAGGCCTAGCGGGAGGGTTGTGGAACAATGAGCAGTTCTTC.